These 28 T cell receptor beta chains were sequenced from one sample in a study of blood T cell repertoires in COVID-19. Using immunoSEQ multiplex PCR, the repertoire was profiled, and TCRdb retains in-frame clones only, with some absent. Among about 120,000 clones, just over 75% were seen once, and the ten largest hold less than 4%. Specimen: peripheral blood. Source of these receptors: a woman of 80 years or more with acute or convalescent COVID-19.

The rearrangement links TRBV20-1 to TRBJ2-7, with 7 bases fitting TRBD1. CDR1 is DFQATT, CDR2 SNEGSKA, per germline (reference sequence). The CDR3 is 14 amino acids. J was trimmed by 7 bases and V by 3 bases; bases with no gene match: 12. CDR3 region: CSASKKQGIFEQYF. DNA for the CDR3: TGCAGTGCTAGTAAAAAACAGGGGATATTTGAGCAGTACTTC.

This chain connects TRBV28 to TRBJ1-2; TRBD1 aligns across 7 bases. The CDR3 runs 11 residues. The junction had 1 base not matched to a gene; V was cut back by 2 bases and J by 10 bases. Germline V gene sequence: CDR1 MDHEN, CDR2 SYDVKM. The CDR3 coding sequence is TGTGCCAGCAGTTTACAGGGGGTCTACACCTTC. It translates to CASSLQGVYTF.

V and J are TRBV6-2 or TRBV6-3 and TRBJ1-5, with 9 bases fitting TRBD1. The CDR3 runs 15 residues. The germline gives CDR1 MNHEY, CDR2 SVGEGT. Trimming removed 5 bases from V and 4 bases from J; junction bases left unmatched: 6. For the CDR3, the DNA is TGTGCCAGCAGTCGGGGACAGGGATGGAATCAGCCCCAGCATTTT. Its protein product is CASSRGQGWNQPQHF.

This chain links TRBV30 with TRBJ2-7, with D maybe TRBD1 (5 bases). Trimming shortened V by 2 bases and J by 3 bases, and 14 bases separated the two germline ends. The CDR3 covers 14 residues. Germline values: CDR1 GTSNPN, CDR2 SVGIG (reference sequence). CDR3 residues: CAWSPPLTDYEQYF. CDR3 nucleotides: TGTGCCTGGAGTCCCCCCCTGACAGACTACGAGCAGTACTTC.

This clone was seen more than once but under ten times. J is TRBJ1-4 and V is TRBV7-6; a possible D gene is TRBD1 (6 bases). The CDR3 is made up of 16 amino acids. The germline V gene has CDR1 SGHVS and CDR2 FNYEAQ. Trimming left V 0 bases short and J 7 bases short, with 15 bases between. The CDR3: CASSLASAGAGEKLFF. CDR3 nucleotide sequence: TGTGCCAGCAGCTTAGCGTCGGCGGGGGCGGGTGAAAAACTGTTTTTT.

V and J are TRBV19 and TRBJ1-4; a possible D gene is TRBD1 (5 bases). The CDR3 has 14 residues. Germline assignment: CDR1 LNHDA and CDR2 SQIVND (reference sequence). Deletions cut 3 bases from V and 3 bases from J, with 8 bases between. The CDR3 DNA is TGTGCCAGTAGTATGATAGGGGCTAATGAAAAACTGTTTTTT. Its protein is CASSMIGANEKLFF.

The J gene is TRBJ2-3, the V gene TRBV14; D is unresolved. CDR1 is SGHDN, CDR2 FVKESK, per germline. This CDR3 is built from 12 residues. Trimming cost V 3 bases and J 6 bases, with 7 bases left between them. The CDR3 protein is CASSHVPDTQYF. CDR3 DNA sequence: TGTGCCAGCAGCCACGTCCCGGATACGCAGTATTTT.

This chain uses TRBV2 with TRBJ2-3; 12 bases line up with TRBD2. There are 18 residues in the CDR3. The V and J ends lost 6 bases and 0 bases, in that order; junction bases with no gene match: 10. Germline values: CDR1 SNHLY, CDR2 FYNNEI. The CDR3: CASRETSGGPPSTDTQYF. The CDR3 region has the DNA TGTGCCAGCAGGGAGACTAGCGGGGGACCACCGAGCACAGATACGCAGTATTTT.

The chain links TRBV6-5 to TRBJ2-7, with 12 bases aligning to TRBD2. Germline values: CDR1 MNHEY, CDR2 SVGAGI. This CDR3 contains 14 residues. V trimming: 5 bases; J trimming: 3 bases; junction bases outside the gene matches: 2. CDR3 amino acids: CASSRTSGVYEQYF. In nucleotides, the CDR3 is TGTGCCAGCAGTCGGACTAGCGGGGTCTACGAGCAGTACTTC.

This clone was seen only a few times. The chain employs TRBV10-3 and TRBJ1-2; 8 bases agree with TRBD1. The CDR3 has 13 amino acids. Germline-derived CDR1 and CDR2 are ENHRY and SYGVKD. Germline trimming cut 6 bases from V and 8 bases from J; bases unmatched to any gene: 8. CDR3 bases: TGTGCCATCAGAAAGGACAGGGAAGGGGGCTACACCTTC. Its protein is CAIRKDREGGYTF.

This clone was seen once. CDR3 in amino acids: CASSPKLAGGLPEQFF. The CDR3 region has the DNA TGTGCCAGCAGTCCCAAATTAGCGGGGGGGTTACCTGAGCAGTTCTTC. The chain has TRBV2 and TRBJ2-1, with 11 bases matching TRBD2. Per germline, CDR1 SNHLY and CDR2 FYNNEI. J was trimmed by 9 bases and V by 5 bases; bases with no gene match: 12. This CDR3 has 16 amino acids. Variable domain in full (rest from reference TRBV2 and TRBJ2-1): EPEVTQTPSHQVTQMGQEVILRCVPISNHLYFYWYRQILGQKVEFLVSFYNNEISEKSEIFDDQFSVERPDGSNFTLKIRSTKLEDSAMYFCASSPKLAGGLPEQFFGPGTRLTVL.

In its sample, this clone was seen once. The CDR3 sequence is CASSWTIAGGPGEQFF. For the CDR3, the DNA is TGTGCCAGCAGTTGGACGATAGCGGGGGGCCCCGGTGAGCAGTTCTTC. The chain links TRBV2 to TRBJ2-1; 10 positions agree with TRBD2. Losses at the gene ends were 5 bases for V and 9 bases for J; bases not matched to a gene: 13. Germline lookup yields CDR1 SNHLY and CDR2 FYNNEI. CDR3 length equals 16 residues.

The chain couples TRBV7-8 to TRBJ1-4; possibly TRBD1 for D (6 bases). The CDR3 loop spans 14 amino acids. V lost 5 bases and J lost 8, with 15 bases in between. The germline CDR1 and CDR2 sequences are SGHVS and FQNEAQ. CDR3 bases: TGTGCCAGCAGCCCAGACAGGACCTACGAAAAACTGTTTTTT. Protein sequence: CASSPDRTYEKLFF.

The chain has TRBV7-3 and TRBJ2-6, with D possibly matching TRBD1 (5 bases). V lost 4 bases and J 2 bases, leaving 12 bases between the germline ends. The CDR3 loop spans 16 amino acids. Germline CDR1 is SGHTA and CDR2 is FQGTGA. CDR3 amino acids: CASSSAAGPGANVLTF. DNA of the CDR3: TGTGCCAGCAGCTCCGCGGCAGGGCCTGGGGCCAACGTCCTGACTTTC.

V usage is TRBV7-9 and J usage is TRBJ2-3; TRBD2 might be the D (5 bases). Between the trimmed V and J ends, which lost 1 base and 2 bases, there was a span of 7 bases. The CDR3 consists of 14 residues. Germline loops: CDR1 SEHNR, CDR2 FQNEAQ (reference sequence). The CDR3 sequence is CASSLGGPTDTQYF. CDR3 sequence (DNA): TGTGCCAGCAGCTTAGGCGGGCCCACAGATACGCAGTATTTT.

V gene TRBV5-1 combines with J gene TRBJ2-7, with D perhaps matching TRBD2 (6 bases). This CDR3 comprises 14 residues. V was clipped by 3 bases and J by 3 bases, with 13 bases between them. The germline CDR1 and CDR2 sequences are SGHRS and YFSETQ. Written as DNA, the CDR3 is TGCGCCAGCAGCTGGAGGGGCGGAAACTACGAGCAGTACTTC. Amino acids: CASSWRGGNYEQYF.

The J gene is TRBJ2-2, the V gene TRBV5-5, with D possibly TRBD1 on 6 matching bases. This CDR3 region has 15 residues. V was clipped by 3 bases and J by 0 bases, with 9 bases between them. The germline V gene encodes CDR1 SGHKS and CDR2 YYEKEE (reference sequence). Here the CDR3 reads CASSSQGTNTGELFF. The DNA of the CDR3 is TGTGCCAGCAGCTCACAGGGTACGAACACCGGGGAGCTGTTTTTT.

This sequence joins TRBV5-1 and TRBJ2-5, with 10 bases that match TRBD2. CDR3 length equals 16 residues. Trimming cost V 0 bases and J 4 bases; bases outside gene matches: 6. Germline assignment: CDR1 SGHRS and CDR2 YFSETQ. The CDR3 loop reads CASSLASAGGAETQYF. In DNA, the CDR3 is TGCGCCAGCAGCTTGGCGTCAGCGGGGGGGGCAGAGACCCAGTACTTC.

The chain joins TRBV2 to TRBJ2-2; D possibly corresponds to TRBD2 (6 bases). This CDR3 comprises 14 residues. The germline V and J ends were trimmed by 0 bases and 6 bases, with 8 bases remaining between them. Germline V gene lookup returns CDR1 SNHLY and CDR2 FYNNEI. For the CDR3, the DNA is TGTGCCAGCAGTGAAGCAGGAGGGGCCGGGGAGCTGTTTTTT. It yields the protein CASSEAGGAGELFF.

This chain joins TRBV10-3 and TRBJ1-1, with D uncertain. The V end was cut by 3 bases, the J end by 5 bases, with 13 bases between. This CDR3 has 14 residues. Germline lookup yields CDR1 ENHRY and CDR2 SYGVKD. CDR3 region: CAISEALPRTEAFF. The CDR3 nucleotides are TGTGCCATCAGTGAAGCCCTTCCGAGGACTGAAGCTTTCTTT.

The chain recombines TRBV3-1 (or the pseudogene TRBV3-2) with TRBJ2-2; D gene uncertain. Germline V CDR1 and CDR2: LGHDT, YNNKEL (reference sequence). CDR3 size: 14 residues. V was clipped by 1 base and J by 5 bases, with 8 bases between them. The CDR3 DNA is TGTGCCAGCAGCCAAGCTTCGGGTACCGGGGAGCTGTTTTTT. Protein: CASSQASGTGELFF.

This chain connects TRBV18 to TRBJ1-3; no definite D call. The CDR3 loop spans 16 amino acids. The germline V gene encodes CDR1 KGHSH and CDR2 LQKENI. V was cut by 2 bases and J by 0 bases, with 11 bases left in between. This chain's CDR3 is CASSPVAGYSGNTIYF. As DNA, the CDR3 is TGTGCCAGCTCACCAGTCGCGGGATACTCTGGAAACACCATATATTTT.

The chain joins TRBV7-9 to TRBJ1-4; 10 bases match TRBD1. V was clipped by 6 bases and J by 11 bases; unmatched bases: 6. Per the germline V gene, CDR1 is SEHNR and CDR2 is FQNEAQ (reference sequence). CDR3 size: 13 residues. The CDR3 coding sequence is TGTGCCAGCAGTTATGGACAGGGGGTCAAACTGTTTTTT. It encodes CASSYGQGVKLFF. The entire variable domain, with the rest obtained from reference TRBV7-9 and TRBJ1-4, is as follows: DTGVSQNPRHKITKRGQNVTFRCDPISEHNRLYWYRQTLGQGPEFLTYFQNEAQLEKSRLLSDRFSAERPKGSFSTLEIQRTEQGDSAMYLCASSYGQGVKLFFGSGTQLSVL.

This clone has just one count. V and J are TRBV19 and TRBJ2-7, with 7 bases identical to TRBD2. The germline gives CDR1 LNHDA, CDR2 SQIVND (reference sequence). The ends lost 3 bases at V and 0 bases at J; junction bases unmatched: 5. The CDR3 is 15 residues long. CDR3 protein: CASSIGGVNSYEQYF. CDR3 coding DNA: TGTGCCAGTAGTATTGGGGGGGTCAACTCCTACGAGCAGTACTTC. Looking up the rest from reference TRBV19 and TRBJ2-7 gives the full variable domain: DGGITQSPKYLFRKEGQNVTLSCEQNLNHDAMYWYRQDPGQGLRLIYYSQIVNDFQKGDIAEGYSVSREKKESFPLTVTSAQKNPTAFYLCASSIGGVNSYEQYFGPGTRLTVT.

This clone was counted only a few times. The J gene is TRBJ1-4, the V gene TRBV29-1, with D maybe TRBD1 (6 bases). The V end was cut by 4 bases, the J end by 7 bases, with 13 bases between. The germline V gene has CDR1 SQVTM and CDR2 ANQGSEA. This CDR3 contains 13 residues. The CDR3 coding sequence is TGCAGCGTTGGAAGCAGGGGTAGTGAAAAACTGTTTTTT. Translating gives CSVGSRGSEKLFF.

This chain links TRBV9 with TRBJ2-1, with TRBD1 matching 7 bases. Germline V CDR1 and CDR2: SGDLS, YYNGEE. This CDR3 spans 15 amino acids. Germline trimming cut 0 bases from V and 4 bases from J; bases unmatched to any gene: 4. This CDR3 is CASSVEGQLYNEQFF. Here the CDR3 DNA reads TGTGCCAGCAGCGTAGAGGGACAGCTTTACAATGAGCAGTTCTTC.

The chain carries TRBV10-3 and TRBJ2-1; TRBD2 matches at 10 bases. The CDR3 contains 15 residues. Germline-derived CDR1 and CDR2 are ENHRY and SYGVKD. V trimming: 0 bases; J trimming: 5 bases; junction bases outside the gene matches: 1. The chain's CDR3 is CAISESTSGDNEQFF. CDR3 nucleotides: TGTGCCATCAGTGAGTCTACTAGCGGGGACAATGAGCAGTTCTTC.

The chain links TRBV19 to TRBJ1-1; 7 nucleotides agree with TRBD1. There are 14 residues in the CDR3. After removal of 6 bases from V and 7 bases from J, the junction contained 11 bases not matched to a gene. Germline CDR1 reads LNHDA; CDR2 reads SQIVND (reference sequence). The DNA of the CDR3 is TGTGCCAGTAGCCCCGACAGGGTCGAGGTTGAAGCTTTCTTT. Protein sequence: CASSPDRVEVEAFF.